One and the same sample provided the 11 T cell receptor beta chains below, sequenced in a study of technical replicates of blood from several donors. Sequenced by immunoSEQ multiplex PCR; TCRdb stores in-frame clones only, minus some. The sample contains over 70,000 clones, approximately 96% of which appear only once. Material: T cells isolated from PBMCs. These receptors all stem from a human donor in good health.

The V call is TRBV27, the J call TRBJ2-2; no reliable D call. This CDR3 has 14 amino acids. Trimming took 0 bases from V and 8 from J, leaving 10 bases between them. Germline values: CDR1 MNHEY, CDR2 SMNVEV (reference sequence). Here the CDR3 reads CASSLSASRGELFF. The DNA for the CDR3 is TGTGCCAGCAGTTTATCGGCGAGCAGGGGGGAGCTGTTTTTT.

The J gene is TRBJ2-1, the V gene TRBV5-1; TRBD1 might be the D (5 bases). Looked up from germline, CDR1 is SGHRS and CDR2 is YFSETQ. The V and J ends lost 0 bases and 7 bases respectively, with 8 bases between them. The CDR3 extends over 13 amino acids. This chain's CDR3 is CASSLEGVNEQFF. As DNA, the CDR3 is TGCGCCAGCAGCTTGGAAGGGGTGAATGAGCAGTTCTTC.

V gene TRBV7-2 combines with J gene TRBJ2-7; D is ambiguous. Germline V gene sequence: CDR1 SGHTA, CDR2 FQGNSA. The V end lost 0 bases, the J end lost 2 bases, and 8 bases lay between the germline ends. The CDR3 contains 14 residues. CDR3 sequence (DNA): TGTGCCAGCAGCTTAGCTCCCCGTACCTACGAGCAGTACTTC. Translating gives CASSLAPRTYEQYF.

This rearrangement joins TRBV5-1 to TRBJ1-1; 9 positions agree with TRBD1. Trimming removed 3 bases from V and 5 bases from J; junction bases left unmatched: 5. The CDR3 has 14 amino acids. Germline CDR1 is SGHRS and CDR2 is YFSETQ. CDR3: CASSWGQGGTEAFF. The CDR3 DNA reads TGCGCCAGCAGCTGGGGACAGGGAGGAACTGAAGCTTTCTTT. Drawing the rest from reference TRBV5-1 and TRBJ1-1, the complete variable domain is KAGVTQTPRYLIKTRGQQVTLSCSPISGHRSVSWYQQTPGQGLQFLFEYFSETQRNKGNFPGRFSGRQFSNSRSEMNVSTLELGDSALYLCASSWGQGGTEAFFGQGTRLTVV.

Notes on this clone: Germline is not matched at one junction end, which may reflect a read error. The rearrangement joins TRBV7-7 to TRBJ1-5, with 9 nucleotides matching TRBD1. Germline V lookup: CDR1 SSHAT, CDR2 FNYEAQ (reference sequence). The CDR3 spans 15 residues. The CDR3 loop reads CASSLGTGPNQPQHF. DNA of the CDR3: TGTGCTAGCAGCTTAGGGACAGGGCCCAATCAGCCCCAGCATTTT.

This rearrangement joins TRBV5-5 to TRBJ2-7; 7 nucleotides align to TRBD1. The CDR3 is made up of 15 amino acids. CDR1 is SGHKS and CDR2 is YYEKEE in the germline V gene (reference sequence). The V and J ends lost 1 base and 5 bases, in that order; junction bases with no gene match: 9. CDR3 region: CASSLTGAYENEQYF. The CDR3, as DNA: TGTGCCAGCAGCTTGACAGGGGCCTATGAAAACGAGCAGTACTTC.

V gene TRBV27 combines with J gene TRBJ1-5; tentatively, D is TRBD1 (5 bases). CDR1 is MNHEY and CDR2 is SMNVEV in the germline V gene (reference sequence). This CDR3 has 14 residues. Trimming shortened V by 6 bases and J by 5 bases, and 14 bases separated the two germline ends. Here the CDR3 DNA reads TGTGCCAGCAGATTAAGCGGGGGGTATCAGCCCCAGCATTTT. This translates into CASRLSGGYQPQHF.

This chain links TRBV5-6 with TRBJ1-2, with 7 bases that match TRBD1. Germline CDR1 reads SGHDT; CDR2 reads YYEEEE. The junction had 11 bases not matched to a gene; V was cut back by 0 bases and J by 3 bases. This CDR3 has 17 amino acids. CDR3 nucleotide sequence: TGTGCCAGCAGCTTGGCCTCCGCAAAGGGGGCATACTATGGCTACACCTTC. Protein: CASSLASAKGAYYGYTF.

J is TRBJ2-1 and V is TRBV28, with D unresolved. There are 14 residues in the CDR3. From germline, CDR1 is MDHEN and CDR2 SYDVKM. Trimming shortened V by 3 bases and J by 3 bases, and 9 bases separated the two germline ends. The CDR3 spells CASSLSVGYNEQFF. CDR3 in DNA: TGTGCCAGCAGTTTGAGCGTCGGCTACAATGAGCAGTTCTTC.

The chain couples TRBV6-5 to TRBJ1-6; maybe TRBD1 (6 bases). The germline V and J ends were trimmed by 6 bases and 4 bases, with 13 bases remaining between them. Per the germline V gene, CDR1 is MNHEY and CDR2 is SVGAGI. This CDR3 comprises 15 residues. The CDR3 DNA reads TGTGCCAGCAGACATGGACAGTCGTATAATTCACCCCTCCACTTT. It specifies CASRHGQSYNSPLHF.

This chain joins TRBV6-6 and TRBJ2-7, with D possibly TRBD2 on 6 matching bases. The CDR3 covers 13 residues. The germline V gene has CDR1 MNHNY and CDR2 SVGAGI (reference sequence). The V end was cut by 7 bases, the J end by 2 bases, with 12 bases between. The CDR3 protein is CASKGGPAYEQYF. The CDR3, as DNA: TGTGCCAGCAAGGGAGGACCTGCCTACGAGCAGTACTTC.